This TCR beta chain was found in a study of cytotoxic CD8 clonotypes in ibrutinib-treated CLL. Study context: Response material was collected after a median approximately 12 months of treatment, range 6 to 36.

On this clone: What it binds is not known.

Overall study results and limits: Clonality rose at ibrutinib response, held steady in sustained remission, and fell toward baseline at progression. Public clonotypes occurred uncommonly; on treatment, they contracted or remained stable.

V lost 7 bases, J lost 7 bases, and 26 bases lay in between. The CDR3 has 16 residues. Germline CDR1 is WSHSY and CDR2 is SAAADI. TCRdb keeps only in-frame clones here, not all; method: immunoSEQ multiplex PCR. This table holds hundreds of thousands of clones, almost 80% found once. This receptor was taken from a human donor with chronic lymphocytic leukemia. Here the sequenced sample was PBMCs, taken before ibrutinib treatment. V is TRBV10-2 and J is TRBJ2-7, with D perhaps matching TRBD1 or TRBD2 (6 bases each). CDR3 region: CASTLKLGGAVGEQYF. CDR3 coding DNA: TGCGCCAGCACTTTAAAATTGGGGGGCGCGGTAGGAGAGCAGTACTTC.